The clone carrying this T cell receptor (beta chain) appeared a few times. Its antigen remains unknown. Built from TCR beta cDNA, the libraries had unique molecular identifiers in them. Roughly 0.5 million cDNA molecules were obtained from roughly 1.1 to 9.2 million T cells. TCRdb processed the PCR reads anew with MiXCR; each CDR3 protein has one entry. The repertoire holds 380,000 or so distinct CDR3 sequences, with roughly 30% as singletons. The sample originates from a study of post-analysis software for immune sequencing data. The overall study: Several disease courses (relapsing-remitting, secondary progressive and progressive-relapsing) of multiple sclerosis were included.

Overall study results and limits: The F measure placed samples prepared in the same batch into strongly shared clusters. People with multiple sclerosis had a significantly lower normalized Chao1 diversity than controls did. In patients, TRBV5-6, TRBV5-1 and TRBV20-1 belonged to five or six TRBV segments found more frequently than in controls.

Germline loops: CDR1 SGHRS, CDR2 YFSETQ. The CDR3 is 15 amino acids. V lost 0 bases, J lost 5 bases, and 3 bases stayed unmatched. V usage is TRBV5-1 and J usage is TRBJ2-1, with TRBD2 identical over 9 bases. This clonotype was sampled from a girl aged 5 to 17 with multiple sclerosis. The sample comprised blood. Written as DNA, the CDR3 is TGCGCCAGCAGCTTGGGAGCGGGGGGCCACAATGAGCAGTTCTTC. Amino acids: CASSLGAGGHNEQFF.